This T cell receptor (beta chain) was profiled in a study of T cell responses to AZD1222 COVID-19 vaccine. Study-level results: There were mostly white British donors and more females than males, and clonal diversity was possibly underestimated. The study found Spike-specific TCR breadth and depth rose after two AZD1222 doses.

This clone was recorded once. The antigen remains undetermined. Germline V CDR1 and CDR2: MNHEY, SVGEGT. Trimming took 4 bases from V and 3 from J, leaving 19 bases between them. The CDR3 runs 18 residues. Clones were sequenced by immunoSEQ multiplex PCR, and TCRdb holds only the in-frame ones, with some missing. In the table there are over 130,000 clones, roughly nine tenths of which are singletons. The sample here was peripheral blood, taken 28 days after the second dose of the MenACWY control vaccine. This receptor was obtained from an adult who received the MenACWY meningococcal vaccine as a control. The chain has TRBV6-2 or TRBV6-3 and TRBJ2-6, with D perhaps assigned TRBD1 or TRBD2 (6 bases each). Written as DNA, the CDR3 is TGTGCCAGCAGTTCCGGATACAGGGACTCGAATGGGGCCAACGTCCTGACTTTC. This codes for CASSSGYRDSNGANVLTF.